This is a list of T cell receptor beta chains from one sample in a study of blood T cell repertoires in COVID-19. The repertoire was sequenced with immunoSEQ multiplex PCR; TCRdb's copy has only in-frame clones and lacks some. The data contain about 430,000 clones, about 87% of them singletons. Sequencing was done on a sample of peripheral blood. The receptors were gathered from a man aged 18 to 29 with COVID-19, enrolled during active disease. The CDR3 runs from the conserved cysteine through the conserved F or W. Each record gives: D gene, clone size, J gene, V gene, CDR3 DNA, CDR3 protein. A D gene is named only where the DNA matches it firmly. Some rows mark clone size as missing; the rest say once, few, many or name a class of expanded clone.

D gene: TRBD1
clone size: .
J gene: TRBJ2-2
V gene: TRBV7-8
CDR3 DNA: TGTGCCAGCAGCGGCCTCCGGGACAGGGTCGTATCCGGGGAGCTGTTTTTT
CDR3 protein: CASSGLRDRVVSGELFF

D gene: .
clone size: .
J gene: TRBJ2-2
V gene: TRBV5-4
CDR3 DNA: TGTGCCAGCAGCTTGGCGGGGACTCCGAACACCGGGGAGCTGTTTTTT
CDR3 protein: CASSLAGTPNTGELFF

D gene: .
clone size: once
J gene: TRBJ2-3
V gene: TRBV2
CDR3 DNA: TGTGCCAGCATGATAACAGAAATTACAGATACGCAGTATTTT
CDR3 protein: CASMITEITDTQYF

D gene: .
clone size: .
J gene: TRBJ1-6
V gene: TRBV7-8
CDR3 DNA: TGTGCCAGCAGCTTAAACAGGGTGAGGTCACCCCTCCACTTT
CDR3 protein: CASSLNRVRSPLHF

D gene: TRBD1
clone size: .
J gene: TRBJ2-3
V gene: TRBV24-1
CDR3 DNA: TGTGCCACCAGTGATAGAAACAGGGGGCGGGTGAAAGATACGCAGTATTTT
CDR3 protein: CATSDRNRGRVKDTQYF

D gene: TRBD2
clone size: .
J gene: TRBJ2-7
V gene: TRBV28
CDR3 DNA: TGTGCCAGCCGGACTAGCGGGGGTATCTACGAGCAGTACTTC
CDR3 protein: CASRTSGGIYEQYF

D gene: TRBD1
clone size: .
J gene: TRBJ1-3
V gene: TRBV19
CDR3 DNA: TGTGCCACAGGACAGGCACCTTCTCTTAGTAACACCATATATTTT
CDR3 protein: CATGQAPSLSNTIYF

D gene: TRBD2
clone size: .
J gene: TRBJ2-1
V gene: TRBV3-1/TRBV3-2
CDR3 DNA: TGTGCCAGCAGCCAAGAGGGGGGGTGGGCGCTTACTAATGAGCAGTTCTTC
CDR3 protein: CASSQEGGWALTNEQFF

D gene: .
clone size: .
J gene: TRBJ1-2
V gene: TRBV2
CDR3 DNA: TGTGCCAGCAGCCCCGTGCGCACGAACTATGGCTACACCTTC
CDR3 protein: CASSPVRTNYGYTF

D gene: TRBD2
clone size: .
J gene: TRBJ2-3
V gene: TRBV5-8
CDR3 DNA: TGTGCCAGCAGCACGATGGGCGGGAGTACAGATACGCAGTATTTT
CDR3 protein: CASSTMGGSTDTQYF

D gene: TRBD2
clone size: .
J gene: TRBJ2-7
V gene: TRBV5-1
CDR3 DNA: TGCGCCAGCAGCTGGGCTCGGGGGGAGACCTACGAGCAGTACTTC
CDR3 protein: CASSWARGETYEQYF

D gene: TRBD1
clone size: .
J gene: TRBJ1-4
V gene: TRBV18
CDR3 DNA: TGTGCCAGCTCGCCCGGGACAGGGGTTGAAAAACTGTTTTTT
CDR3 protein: CASSPGTGVEKLFF

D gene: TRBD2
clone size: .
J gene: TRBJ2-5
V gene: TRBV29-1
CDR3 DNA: TGCAGCGTTGAGCGGGGGACCCAGCAAGAGACCCAGTACTTC
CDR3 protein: CSVERGTQQETQYF

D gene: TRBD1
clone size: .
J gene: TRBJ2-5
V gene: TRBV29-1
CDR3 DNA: TGCAGCGTTGTAGTACAGGGGGCTCGTGAGACCCAGTACTTC
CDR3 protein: CSVVVQGARETQYF

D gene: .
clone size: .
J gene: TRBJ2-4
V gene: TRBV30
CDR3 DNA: TGTGCCTGGAGTGTAATGGGTGGCGGTGACATTCAGTACTTC
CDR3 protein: CAWSVMGGGDIQYF

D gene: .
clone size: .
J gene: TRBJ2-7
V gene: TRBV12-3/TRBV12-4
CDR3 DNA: TGTGCCAGCAGTTTAGCGGGAGTCAACGAGCAGTACTTC
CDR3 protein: CASSLAGVNEQYF

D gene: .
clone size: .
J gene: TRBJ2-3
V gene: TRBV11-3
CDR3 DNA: TGTGCCAGCAGCTCCCCGGGACACAGCACAGATACGCAGTATTTT
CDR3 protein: CASSSPGHSTDTQYF

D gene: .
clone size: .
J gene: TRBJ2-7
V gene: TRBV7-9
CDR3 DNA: TGTGCCAGCAGCTTAGCAGCAGGGCTCAGCTCCTACGAGCAGTACTTC
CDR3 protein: CASSLAAGLSSYEQYF

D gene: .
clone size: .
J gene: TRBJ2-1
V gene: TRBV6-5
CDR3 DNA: TGTGCCAGCAGCTCCTCCAGGGATGAGCAGTTCTTC
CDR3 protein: CASSSSRDEQFF

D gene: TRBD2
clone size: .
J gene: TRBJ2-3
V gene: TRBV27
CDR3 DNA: TGTGCCAGCAGCCCTGTCCCCCTAACTAGCGGGAGAGATACGCAGTATTTT
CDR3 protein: CASSPVPLTSGRDTQYF

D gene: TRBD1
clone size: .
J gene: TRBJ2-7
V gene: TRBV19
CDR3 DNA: TGTGCCAGTAGTGCGAAACAGGGGATGAGCTACGAGCAGTACTTC
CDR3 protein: CASSAKQGMSYEQYF

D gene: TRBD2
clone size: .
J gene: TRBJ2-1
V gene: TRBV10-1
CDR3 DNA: TGCGCCAGCAGTGAGTCGCCGGGAGGGCGGAATGAGCAGTTCTTC
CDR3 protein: CASSESPGGRNEQFF

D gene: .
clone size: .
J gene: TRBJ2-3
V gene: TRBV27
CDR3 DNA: TGTGCCAGCAGTTTACAACTAGCCGGAGATACGCAGTATTTT
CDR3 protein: CASSLQLAGDTQYF

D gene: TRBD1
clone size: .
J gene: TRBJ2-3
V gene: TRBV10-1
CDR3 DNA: TGCGCCAGCAGCCCCGGGACAGGGGGTCGGACGCAGTATTTT
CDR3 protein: CASSPGTGGRTQYF

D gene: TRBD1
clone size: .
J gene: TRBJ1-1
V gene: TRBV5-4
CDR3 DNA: TGTGCCAGCAGCTGGGGACAGCGGAACACTGAAGCTTTCTTT
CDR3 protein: CASSWGQRNTEAFF

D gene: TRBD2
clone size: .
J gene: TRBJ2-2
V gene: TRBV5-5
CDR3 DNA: TGTGCCAGCAGCTCCTTAGCGGGAGTCCCCGGGGAGCTGTTTTTT
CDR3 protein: CASSSLAGVPGELFF

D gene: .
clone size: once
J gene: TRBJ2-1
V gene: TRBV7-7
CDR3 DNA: TGTGCCAGCAGCTCGTCAACTCAGGGAAGTGAGCAGTTCTTC
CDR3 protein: CASSSSTQGSEQFF

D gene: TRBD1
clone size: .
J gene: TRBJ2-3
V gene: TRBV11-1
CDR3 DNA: TGTGCCAGCAGCCGGACAGGGATCTCAGATACGCAGTATTTT
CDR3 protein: CASSRTGISDTQYF

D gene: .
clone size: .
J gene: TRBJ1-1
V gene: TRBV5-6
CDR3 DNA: TGTGCCAGGACCCCCTTACAGGGAGGGGACACTGAAGCTTTCTTT
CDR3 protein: CARTPLQGGDTEAFF

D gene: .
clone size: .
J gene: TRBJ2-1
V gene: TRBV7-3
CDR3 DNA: TGTGCCAGCAGCTTAGTTCGCGGGCACAATGAGCAGTTCTTC
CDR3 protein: CASSLVRGHNEQFF

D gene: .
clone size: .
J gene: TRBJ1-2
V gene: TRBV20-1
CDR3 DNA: TGCAGTGCTAGTGGTCCGGGGGGAAACTATGGCTACACCTTC
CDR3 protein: CSASGPGGNYGYTF

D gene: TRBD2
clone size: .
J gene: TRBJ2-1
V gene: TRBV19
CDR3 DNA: TGTGCCAGTAGAAAGGGACTAGCGGAGAACAATGAGCAGTTCTTC
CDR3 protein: CASRKGLAENNEQFF

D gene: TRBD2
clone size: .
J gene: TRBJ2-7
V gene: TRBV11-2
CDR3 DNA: TGTGCCAGCAGCGCGACTAGCGGGCTCTACGAGCAGTACTTC
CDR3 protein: CASSATSGLYEQYF

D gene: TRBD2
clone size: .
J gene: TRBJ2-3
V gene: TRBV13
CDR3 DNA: TGTGCCAGCAGCCCGCGGGGGTTCGGTACAGATACGCAGTATTTT
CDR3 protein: CASSPRGFGTDTQYF

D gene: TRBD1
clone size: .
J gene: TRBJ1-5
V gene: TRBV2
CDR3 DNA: TGTGCCAGCAGTAGCGCAGGGGGCTCTAATCAGCCCCAGCATTTT
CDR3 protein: CASSSAGGSNQPQHF

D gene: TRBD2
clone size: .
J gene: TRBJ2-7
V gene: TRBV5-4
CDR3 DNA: TGTGCCAGCAGCTTATCTAGCGGGATGAGGGTCGAGCAGTACTTC
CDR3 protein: CASSLSSGMRVEQYF

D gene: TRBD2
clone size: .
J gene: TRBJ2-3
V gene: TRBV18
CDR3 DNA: TGTGCCAGCTCACCTCCGCAAGTTGCGGGAGGACTTACGCAGTATTTT
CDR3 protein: CASSPPQVAGGLTQYF

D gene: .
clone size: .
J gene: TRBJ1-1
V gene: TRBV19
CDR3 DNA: TGTGCCAGTAGTGAACAGGGTTATTCCACTGAAGCTTTCTTT
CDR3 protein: CASSEQGYSTEAFF

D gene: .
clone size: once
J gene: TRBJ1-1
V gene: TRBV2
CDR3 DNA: TGTGCCAGCAGCTTGTTAAGGGGGTATGAAGCTTTCTTT
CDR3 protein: CASSLLRGYEAFF

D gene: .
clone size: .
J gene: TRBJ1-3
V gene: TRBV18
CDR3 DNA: TGTGCCAGCTCACCAGACAGGCTGGATGGAAACACCATATATTTT
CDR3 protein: CASSPDRLDGNTIYF

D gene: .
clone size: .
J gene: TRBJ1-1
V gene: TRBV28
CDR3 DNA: TGTGCCAGCAGTCCGCTCGGGGGTCGGGAAGCTTTCTTT
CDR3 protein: CASSPLGGREAFF

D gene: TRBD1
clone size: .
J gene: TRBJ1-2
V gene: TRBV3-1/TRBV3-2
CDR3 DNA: TGTGCCAGCAGTTCCACAGGGGTTGGCTACACCTTC
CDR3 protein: CASSSTGVGYTF

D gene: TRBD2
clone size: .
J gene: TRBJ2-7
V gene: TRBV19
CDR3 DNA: TGTGCCAGTAGTATAGATTCCGGGGACTACAGGAAGGACTTC
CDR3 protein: CASSIDSGDYRKDF

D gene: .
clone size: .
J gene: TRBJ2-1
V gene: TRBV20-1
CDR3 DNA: TGCAGTGCTGTCAGGGGTTATGAGCAGTTCTTC
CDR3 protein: CSAVRGYEQFF

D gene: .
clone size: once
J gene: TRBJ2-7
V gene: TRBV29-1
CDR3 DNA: TGCAGCGTTGCAGGGGAAAAGTCCTACGAGCAGTACTTC
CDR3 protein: CSVAGEKSYEQYF

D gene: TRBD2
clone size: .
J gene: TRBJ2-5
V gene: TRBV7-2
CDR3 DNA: TGTGCCAGCAGCTTATGGGTGGGAGGGCAAGAGACCCAGTACTTC
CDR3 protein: CASSLWVGGQETQYF

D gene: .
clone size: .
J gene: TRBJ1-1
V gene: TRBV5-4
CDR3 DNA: TGTGCCAGCAGCTTGGAAGGGGCCCGCACTGAAGCTTTCTTT
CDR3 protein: CASSLEGARTEAFF

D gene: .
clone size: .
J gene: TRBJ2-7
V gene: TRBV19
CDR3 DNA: TGTGCCAGTAGTATTTTCAGAGGCTCCTACGAGCAGTACTTC
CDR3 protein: CASSIFRGSYEQYF

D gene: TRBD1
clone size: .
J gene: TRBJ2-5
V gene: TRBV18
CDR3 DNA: TGTGCCAGCTCACCTCAGGGACAGAAAGAGACCCAGTACTTC
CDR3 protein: CASSPQGQKETQYF

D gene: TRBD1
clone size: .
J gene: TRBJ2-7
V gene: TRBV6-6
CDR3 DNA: TGTGCCAGCAGTTTACAGGGGACCTACGAGCAGTACTTC
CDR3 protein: CASSLQGTYEQYF

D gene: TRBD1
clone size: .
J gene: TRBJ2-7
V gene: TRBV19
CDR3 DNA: TGTGCCAGTAGTAATGACAGGGTCGGCTACGAGCAGTACTTC
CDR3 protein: CASSNDRVGYEQYF

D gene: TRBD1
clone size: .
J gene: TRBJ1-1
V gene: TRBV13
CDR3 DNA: TGTGCCAGCAGCTACCGAGAACAGGGGACGGGGACTGAAGCTTTCTTT
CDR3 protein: CASSYREQGTGTEAFF

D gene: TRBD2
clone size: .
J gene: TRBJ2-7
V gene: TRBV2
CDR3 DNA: TGTGCCAGCAGTGAGGGGGGATGGACTTACCTAGCGGAGTCTAGGGGAAAGCAGTACTTC
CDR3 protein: CASSEGGWTYLAESRGKQYF

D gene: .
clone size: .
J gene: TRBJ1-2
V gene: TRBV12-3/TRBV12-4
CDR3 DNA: TGTGCCAGCAGTTGGGCCGGAGGCTACACCTTC
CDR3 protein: CASSWAGGYTF

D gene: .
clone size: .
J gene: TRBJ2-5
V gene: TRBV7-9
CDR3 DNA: TGTGCCAGCAGCTATCCGGACAGCACGGAGACCCAGTACTTC
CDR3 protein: CASSYPDSTETQYF

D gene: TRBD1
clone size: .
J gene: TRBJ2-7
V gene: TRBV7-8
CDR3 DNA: TGTGCCAGCAGCTTAAGGGACAGGTACCAAACCTACGAGCAGTACTTC
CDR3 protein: CASSLRDRYQTYEQYF

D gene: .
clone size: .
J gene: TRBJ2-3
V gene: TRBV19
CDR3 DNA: TGTGCCAGTAGTGTCACGGACTGGTATAGCACAGATACGCAGTATTTT
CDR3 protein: CASSVTDWYSTDTQYF

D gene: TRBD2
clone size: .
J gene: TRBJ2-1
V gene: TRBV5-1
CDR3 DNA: TGCGCCAGCAGCCCCGGGACTAGCGTAAACAATGAGCAGTTCTTC
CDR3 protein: CASSPGTSVNNEQFF

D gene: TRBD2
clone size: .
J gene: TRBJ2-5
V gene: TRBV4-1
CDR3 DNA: TGCGCCAGCAGCCAAGGGGGACTAGAAGAGACCCAGTACTTC
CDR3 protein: CASSQGGLEETQYF

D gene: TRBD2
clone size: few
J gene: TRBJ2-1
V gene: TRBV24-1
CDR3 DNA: TGTGCCACCAGTGATTCCCGCCCCATGACTAGCGGGAGGGCGGCCTCCTACAATGAGCAGTTCTTC
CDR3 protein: CATSDSRPMTSGRAASYNEQFF